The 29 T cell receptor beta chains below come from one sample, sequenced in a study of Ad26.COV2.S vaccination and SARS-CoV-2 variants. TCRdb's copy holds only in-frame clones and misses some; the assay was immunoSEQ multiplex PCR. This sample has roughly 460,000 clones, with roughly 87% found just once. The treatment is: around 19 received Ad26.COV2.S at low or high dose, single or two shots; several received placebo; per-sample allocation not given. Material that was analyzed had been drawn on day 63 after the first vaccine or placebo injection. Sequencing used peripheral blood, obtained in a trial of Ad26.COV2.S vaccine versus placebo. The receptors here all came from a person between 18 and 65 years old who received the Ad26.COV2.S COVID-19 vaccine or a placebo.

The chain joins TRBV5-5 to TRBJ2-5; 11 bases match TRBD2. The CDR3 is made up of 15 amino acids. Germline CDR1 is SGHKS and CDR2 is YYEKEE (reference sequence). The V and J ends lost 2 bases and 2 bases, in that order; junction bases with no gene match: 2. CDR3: CASSFRTSGQETQYF. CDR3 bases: TGTGCCAGCAGCTTCAGGACTAGCGGGCAAGAGACCCAGTACTTC.

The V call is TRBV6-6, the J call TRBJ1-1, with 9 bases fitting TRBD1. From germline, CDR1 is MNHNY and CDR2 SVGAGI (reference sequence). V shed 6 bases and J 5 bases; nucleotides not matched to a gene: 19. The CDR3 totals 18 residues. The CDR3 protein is CASRRPPRQGGGRTEAFF. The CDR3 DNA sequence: TGTGCCAGCAGACGACCTCCCAGACAGGGGGGAGGTAGGACTGAAGCTTTCTTT.

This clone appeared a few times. For the CDR3, the DNA is TGTGCCAGCAGACTCGGACAGGGGGCTTGGGCTTTCTTT. Amino acids: CASRLGQGAWAFF. The chain couples TRBV6-5 to TRBJ1-1; 11 bases match TRBD1. The CDR3 has 13 residues. The germline gives CDR1 MNHEY, CDR2 SVGAGI. Unmatched junction bases numbered 8, after V lost 6 bases and J lost 11 bases.

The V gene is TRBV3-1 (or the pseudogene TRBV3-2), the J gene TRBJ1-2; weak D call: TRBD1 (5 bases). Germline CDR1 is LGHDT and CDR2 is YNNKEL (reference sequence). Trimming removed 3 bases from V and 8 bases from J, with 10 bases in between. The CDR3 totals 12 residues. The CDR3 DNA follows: TGTGCCAGCAGCCAGACAGAAATAGGCTACACCTTC. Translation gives CASSQTEIGYTF.

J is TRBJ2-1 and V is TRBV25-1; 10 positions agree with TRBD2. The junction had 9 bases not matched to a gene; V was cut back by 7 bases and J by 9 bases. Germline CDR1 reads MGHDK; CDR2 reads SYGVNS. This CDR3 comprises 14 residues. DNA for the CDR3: TGTGCCAGCACCCCAGCGGGGGGGCAGGGTGAGCAGTTCTTC. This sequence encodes CASTPAGGQGEQFF.

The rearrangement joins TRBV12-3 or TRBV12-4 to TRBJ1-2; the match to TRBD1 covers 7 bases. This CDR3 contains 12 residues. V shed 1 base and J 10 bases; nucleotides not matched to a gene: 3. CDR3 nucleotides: TGTGCCAGCAGTTTAGGCGACAGGGTCTACACCTTC. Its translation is CASSLGDRVYTF.

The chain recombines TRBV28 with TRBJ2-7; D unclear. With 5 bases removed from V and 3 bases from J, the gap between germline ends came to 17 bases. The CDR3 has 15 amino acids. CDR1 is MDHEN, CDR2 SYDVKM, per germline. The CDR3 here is CASSDETRGNYEQYF. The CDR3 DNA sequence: TGTGCCAGCAGTGACGAAACACGAGGAAACTACGAGCAGTACTTC.

This chain's CDR3 is CASSYGGFTDTQYF. The CDR3 DNA is TGTGCCAGCAGTTACGGGGGATTCACAGATACGCAGTATTTT. This sequence joins TRBV6-6 and TRBJ2-3; D may correspond to TRBD1 or TRBD2 (5 bases each). This CDR3 has 14 residues. V lost 2 bases, J lost 2 bases, and 8 bases lay in between. Germline-derived CDR1 and CDR2 are MNHNY and SVGAGI (reference sequence).

CDR3 coding DNA: TGCGCCAGCAGTGAGCCGGACAGTATCTTCAATGAAAAACTGTTTTTT. Translated, it gives CASSEPDSIFNEKLFF. The chain joins TRBV10-2 to TRBJ1-4, with D possibly TRBD1 on 6 matching bases. The V gene's germline CDR1 is WSHSY and CDR2 SAAADI. Trimming left V 2 bases short and J 5 bases short, with 15 bases between. CDR3 size: 16 residues.

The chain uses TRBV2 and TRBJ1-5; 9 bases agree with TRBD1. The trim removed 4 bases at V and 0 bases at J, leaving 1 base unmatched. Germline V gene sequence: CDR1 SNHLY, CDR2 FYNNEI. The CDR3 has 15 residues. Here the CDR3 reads CASSGTGASNQPQHF. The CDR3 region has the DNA TGTGCCAGCAGTGGGACAGGGGCTAGCAATCAGCCCCAGCATTTT. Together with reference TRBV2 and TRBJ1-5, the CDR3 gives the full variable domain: EPEVTQTPSHQVTQMGQEVILRCVPISNHLYFYWYRQILGQKVEFLVSFYNNEISEKSEIFDDQFSVERPDGSNFTLKIRSTKLEDSAMYFCASSGTGASNQPQHFGDGTRLSIL.

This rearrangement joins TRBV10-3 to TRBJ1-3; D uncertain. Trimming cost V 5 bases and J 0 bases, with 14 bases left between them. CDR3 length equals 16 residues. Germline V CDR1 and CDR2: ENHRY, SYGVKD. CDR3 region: CAISTGITYSGNTIYF. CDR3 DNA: TGTGCCATCAGTACCGGGATCACTTACTCTGGAAACACCATATATTTT.

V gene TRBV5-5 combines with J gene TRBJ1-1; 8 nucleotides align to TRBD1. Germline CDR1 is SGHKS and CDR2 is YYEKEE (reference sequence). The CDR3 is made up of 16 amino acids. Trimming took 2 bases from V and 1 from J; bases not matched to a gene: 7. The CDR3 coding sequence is TGTGCCAGCAGCTTCATACAGGGGGTAAGGAACACTGAAGCTTTCTTT. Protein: CASSFIQGVRNTEAFF. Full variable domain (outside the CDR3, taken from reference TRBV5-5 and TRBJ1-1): DAGVTQSPTHLIKTRGQQVTLRCSPISGHKSVSWYQQVLGQGPQFIFQYYEKEERGRGNFPDRFSARQFPNYSSELNVNALLLGDSALYLCASSFIQGVRNTEAFFGQGTRLTVV.

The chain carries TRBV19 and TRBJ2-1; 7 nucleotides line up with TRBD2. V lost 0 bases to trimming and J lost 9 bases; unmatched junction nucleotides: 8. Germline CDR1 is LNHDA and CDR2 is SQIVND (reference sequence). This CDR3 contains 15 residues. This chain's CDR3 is CASSIEQRGRAEQFF. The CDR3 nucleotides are TGTGCCAGTAGTATAGAACAGCGGGGCAGGGCTGAGCAGTTCTTC.

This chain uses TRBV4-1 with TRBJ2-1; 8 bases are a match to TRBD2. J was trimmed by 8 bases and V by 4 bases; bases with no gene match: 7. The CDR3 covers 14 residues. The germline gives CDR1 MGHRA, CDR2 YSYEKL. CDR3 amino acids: CASSRRGRTDEQFF. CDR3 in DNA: TGCGCCAGCAGCCGGCGCGGGAGGACGGATGAGCAGTTCTTC.

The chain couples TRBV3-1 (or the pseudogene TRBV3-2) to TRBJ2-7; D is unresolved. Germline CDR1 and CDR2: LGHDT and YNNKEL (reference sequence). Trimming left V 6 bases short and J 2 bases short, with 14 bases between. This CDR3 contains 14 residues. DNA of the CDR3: TGTGCCAGCAGTCCCCACACGCTTCCCTACGAGCAGTACTTC. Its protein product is CASSPHTLPYEQYF.

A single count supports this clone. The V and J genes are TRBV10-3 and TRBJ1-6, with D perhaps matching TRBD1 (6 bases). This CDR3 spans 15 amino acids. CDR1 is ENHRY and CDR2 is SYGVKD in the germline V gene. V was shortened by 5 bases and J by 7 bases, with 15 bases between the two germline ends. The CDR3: CAISPAGAYNSPLHF. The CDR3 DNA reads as TGTGCCATCAGTCCAGCAGGGGCGTACAATTCACCCCTCCACTTT.

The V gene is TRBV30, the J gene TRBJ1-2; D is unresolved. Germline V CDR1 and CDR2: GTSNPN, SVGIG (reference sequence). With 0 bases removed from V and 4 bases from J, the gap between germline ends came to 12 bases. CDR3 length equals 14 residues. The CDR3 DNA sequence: TGTGCCTGGAGTGTACAATACGGTGGCTATGGCTACACCTTC. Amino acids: CAWSVQYGGYGYTF.

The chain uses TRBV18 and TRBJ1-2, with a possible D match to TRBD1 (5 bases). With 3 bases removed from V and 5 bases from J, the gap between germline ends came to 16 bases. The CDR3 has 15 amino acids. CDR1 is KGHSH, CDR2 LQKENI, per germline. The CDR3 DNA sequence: TGTGCCAGCTCACCCGCATCTGGCCAGGGATATGGCTACACCTTC. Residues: CASSPASGQGYGYTF.

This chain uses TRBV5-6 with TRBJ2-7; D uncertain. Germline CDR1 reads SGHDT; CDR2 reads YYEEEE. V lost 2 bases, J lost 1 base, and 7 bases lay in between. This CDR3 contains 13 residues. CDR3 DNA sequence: TGTGCCAGCAGCTTAGGCATATCCTACGAGCAGTACTTC. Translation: CASSLGISYEQYF.

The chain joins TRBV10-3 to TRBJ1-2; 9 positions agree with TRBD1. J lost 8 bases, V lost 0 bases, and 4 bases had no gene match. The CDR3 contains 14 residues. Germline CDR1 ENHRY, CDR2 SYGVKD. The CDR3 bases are TGTGCCATCAGTGAGTCGGGACAGGGAGAGGGCTACACCTTC. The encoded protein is CAISESGQGEGYTF.

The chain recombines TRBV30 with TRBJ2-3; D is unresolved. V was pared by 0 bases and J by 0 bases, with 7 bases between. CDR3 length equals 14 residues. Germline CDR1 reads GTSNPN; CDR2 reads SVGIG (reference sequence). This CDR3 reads CAWSVSRSTDTQYF. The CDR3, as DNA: TGTGCCTGGAGTGTAAGCAGGAGCACAGATACGCAGTATTTT. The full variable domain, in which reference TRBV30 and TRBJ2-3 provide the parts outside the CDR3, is SQTIHQWPATLVQPVGSPLSLECTVEGTSNPNLYWYRQAAGRGLQLLFYSVGIGQISSEVPQNLSASRPQDRQFILSSKKLLLSDSGFYLCAWSVSRSTDTQYFGPGTRLTVL.

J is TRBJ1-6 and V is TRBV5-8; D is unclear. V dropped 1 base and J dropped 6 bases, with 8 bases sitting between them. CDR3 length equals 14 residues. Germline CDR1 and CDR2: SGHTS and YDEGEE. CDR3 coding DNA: TGTGCCAGCAGCTTGTCACAGCCTAATTCACCCCTCCACTTT. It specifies CASSLSQPNSPLHF. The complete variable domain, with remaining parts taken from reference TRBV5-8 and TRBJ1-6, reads EAGVTQSPTHLIKTRGQQATLRCSPISGHTSVYWYQQALGLGLQFLLWYDEGEERNRGNFPPRFSGRQFPNYSSELNVNALELEDSALYLCASSLSQPNSPLHFGNGTRLTVT.

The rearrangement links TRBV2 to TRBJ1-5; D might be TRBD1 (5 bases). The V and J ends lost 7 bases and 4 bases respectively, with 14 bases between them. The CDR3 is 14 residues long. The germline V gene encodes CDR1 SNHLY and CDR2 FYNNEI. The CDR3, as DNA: TGTGCCAGCACGGTTGGGAGACAGAATCAGCCCCAGCATTTT. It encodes CASTVGRQNQPQHF.

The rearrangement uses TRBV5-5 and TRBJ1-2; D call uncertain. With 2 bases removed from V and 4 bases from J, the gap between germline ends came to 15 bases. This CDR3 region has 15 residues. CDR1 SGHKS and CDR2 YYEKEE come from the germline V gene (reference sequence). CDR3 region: CASSFMSAGFYGYTF. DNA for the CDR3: TGTGCCAGCAGCTTCATGTCGGCGGGATTCTATGGCTACACCTTC.

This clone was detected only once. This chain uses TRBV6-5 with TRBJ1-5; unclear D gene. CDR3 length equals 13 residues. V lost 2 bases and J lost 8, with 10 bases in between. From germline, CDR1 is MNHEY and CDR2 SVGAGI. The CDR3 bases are TGTGCCAGCAGTTACAGGCAGTCTGAGCCCCAGCATTTT. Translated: CASSYRQSEPQHF.

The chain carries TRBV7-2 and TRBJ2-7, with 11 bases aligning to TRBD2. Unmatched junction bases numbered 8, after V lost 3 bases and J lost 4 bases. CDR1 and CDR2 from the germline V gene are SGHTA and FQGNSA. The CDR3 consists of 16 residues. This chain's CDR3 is CASSFSGGASFYEQYF. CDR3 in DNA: TGTGCCAGCAGCTTTAGCGGGGGGGCCTCTTTTTACGAGCAGTACTTC. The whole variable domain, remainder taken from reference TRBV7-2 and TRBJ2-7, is GAGVSQSPSNKVTEKGKDVELRCDPISGHTALYWYRQSLGQGLEFLIYFQGNSAPDKSGLPSDRFSAERTGGSVSTLTIQRTQQEDSAVYLCASSFSGGASFYEQYFGPGTRLTVT.

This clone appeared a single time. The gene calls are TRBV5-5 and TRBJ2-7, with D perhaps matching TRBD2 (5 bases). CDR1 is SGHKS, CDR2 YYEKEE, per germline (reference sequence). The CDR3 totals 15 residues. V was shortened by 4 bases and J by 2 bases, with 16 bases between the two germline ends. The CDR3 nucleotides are TGTGCCAGCAGCGTACTGACGAATAGCGCCTACGAGCAGTACTTC. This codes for CASSVLTNSAYEQYF.

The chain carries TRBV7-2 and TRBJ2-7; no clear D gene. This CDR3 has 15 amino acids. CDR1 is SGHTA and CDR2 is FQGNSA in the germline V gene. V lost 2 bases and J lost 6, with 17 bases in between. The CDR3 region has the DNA TGTGCCAGCAGCTTAATGGTTTCAACTCCTACCGAGCAGTACTTC. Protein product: CASSLMVSTPTEQYF. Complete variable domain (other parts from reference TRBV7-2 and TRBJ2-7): GAGVSQSPSNKVTEKGKDVELRCDPISGHTALYWYRQSLGQGLEFLIYFQGNSAPDKSGLPSDRFSAERTGGSVSTLTIQRTQQEDSAVYLCASSLMVSTPTEQYFGPGTRLTVT.

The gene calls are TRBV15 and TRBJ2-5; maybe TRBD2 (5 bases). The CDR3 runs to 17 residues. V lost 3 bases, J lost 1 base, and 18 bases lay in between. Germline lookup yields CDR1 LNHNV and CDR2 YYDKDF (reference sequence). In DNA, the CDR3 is TGTGCCACCAGCAGTGGGTTACGCGGAGCGGCCCAAGAGACCCAGTACTTC. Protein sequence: CATSSGLRGAAQETQYF.